These T cell receptor beta chains were read from a single sample in a study of blood T cell repertoires in COVID-19. Generated by immunoSEQ multiplex PCR, the TCRdb table keeps only in-frame clones and is missing some. The table shows approximately 88,000 clones, with 75% to 95% occurring only once. The specimen was peripheral blood. The receptors derive from a woman in her 50s in a cohort sampled during active COVID-19. CDR3s include the opening cysteine and the closing phenylalanine or tryptophan. D genes are given only for firm matches. Size is omitted from some rows. Given values are once, few, many or a class for expanded clones.

cdr3_length	d_call	clone_size	v_call	j_call	cdr3_aa	cdr3_nt
16	TRBD2	NA	TRBV7-3	TRBJ2-1	CASSLLAGGPFNEQFF	TGTGCCAGCAGCTTATTAGCGGGAGGCCCCTTCAATGAGCAGTTCTTC
13	NA	NA	TRBV3-1/TRBV3-2	TRBJ2-7	CASSQDNLSEQYF	TGTGCCAGCAGCCAAGACAACTTGAGCGAGCAGTACTTC
15	NA	NA	TRBV6-5	TRBJ2-2	CASRQTGTNTGELFF	TGTGCCAGCAGGCAGACAGGAACGAACACCGGGGAGCTGTTTTTT
14	NA	few	TRBV30	TRBJ1-3	CAWSRTASGNTIYF	TGTGCCTGGAGTCGGACAGCCTCTGGAAACACCATATATTTT
15	TRBD2	NA	TRBV7-9	TRBJ2-7	CASSFALAGIYEQYF	TGTGCCAGCAGCTTTGCACTAGCGGGGATCTACGAGCAGTACTTC
19	TRBD2	NA	TRBV7-9	TRBJ2-1	CASSQGLAGGPLAYNEQFF	TGTGCCAGCAGCCAAGGACTAGCGGGAGGGCCATTGGCCTACAATGAGCAGTTCTTC
15	TRBD1	NA	TRBV28	TRBJ2-5	CASRVLGTGKETQYF	TGTGCCAGCAGAGTTTTGGGGACAGGGAAAGAGACCCAGTACTTC
15	TRBD1	NA	TRBV9	TRBJ2-7	CASSEGQGSSYEQYF	TGTGCCAGCAGCGAGGGACAGGGGAGCTCCTACGAGCAGTACTTC
15	TRBD2	NA	TRBV5-4	TRBJ2-5	CASSLDTSGGETQYF	TGTGCCAGCAGCTTGGATACTAGCGGAGGGGAGACCCAGTACTTC
11	NA	NA	TRBV29-1	TRBJ2-3	CSVRYTDTQYF	TGCAGCGTTCGTTACACAGATACGCAGTATTTT
15	TRBD2	NA	TRBV28	TRBJ2-5	CASSLRVKAGETQYF	TGTGCCAGCAGTTTAAGGGTTAAAGCGGGGGAGACCCAGTACTTC
14	NA	few	TRBV6-6	TRBJ1-4	CASSQGRTNEKLFF	TGTGCCAGCAGTCAGGGGCGAACTAATGAAAAACTGTTTTTT
14	NA	NA	TRBV27	TRBJ2-7	CASSLSARNYEQYF	TGTGCCAGCAGTTTATCAGCCAGGAACTACGAGCAGTACTTC
14	NA	once	TRBV29-1	TRBJ2-1	CSVEPGTRYNEQFF	TGCAGCGTTGAGCCCGGGACACGATACAATGAGCAGTTCTTC
12	NA	NA	TRBV6-1	TRBJ2-1	CASSEVETSRFF	TGTGCCAGCAGTGAAGTGGAGACTAGTAGGTTCTTC
13	NA	NA	TRBV30	TRBJ2-2	CAWHPGGAGELFF	TGTGCCTGGCATCCCGGGGGTGCCGGGGAGCTGTTTTTT
14	NA	few	TRBV19	TRBJ1-5	CASSIEAGFQPQHF	TGTGCCAGTAGTATAGAGGCAGGGTTTCAGCCCCAGCATTTT
14	NA	NA	TRBV5-5	TRBJ2-7	CASTPGVNRYEQYF	TGTGCCAGCACCCCGGGGGTTAACCGGTACGAGCAGTACTTC
17	TRBD1	NA	TRBV7-9	TRBJ2-1	CASSLVGTGGFGGEQFF	TGTGCCAGCAGCTTAGTTGGGACAGGGGGCTTTGGGGGTGAGCAGTTCTTC
15	TRBD2	NA	TRBV10-3	TRBJ2-1	CAISGVTSGYNEQFF	TGTGCCATCAGTGGGGTGACTAGCGGATACAATGAGCAGTTCTTC
16	TRBD1	NA	TRBV28	TRBJ2-7	CASSPNRWDRTYEQYF	TGTGCCAGCAGTCCAAACAGATGGGACAGGACTTACGAGCAGTACTTC
12	TRBD2	NA	TRBV3-1/TRBV3-2	TRBJ2-7	CACSRGGYEQYF	TGTGCCTGCTCACGGGGGGGCTACGAGCAGTACTTC
14	NA	NA	TRBV6-2/TRBV6-3	TRBJ2-3	CASSYSGGRDTQYF	TGTGCCAGCAGTTACTCGGGGGGTCGAGATACGCAGTATTTT
13	NA	NA	TRBV2	TRBJ1-5	CASSAGLGQPQHF	TGTGCCAGCAGTGCAGGGCTCGGCCAGCCCCAGCATTTT
12	NA	NA	TRBV29-1	TRBJ2-7	CSGGHGEYEQYF	TGCAGCGGCGGACACGGAGAATACGAGCAGTACTTC
13	NA	NA	TRBV21-1	TRBJ1-1	CASRTGGDAEAFF	TGTGCCAGCCGAACAGGGGGTGATGCTGAAGCTTTCTTT
14	TRBD1	once	TRBV7-9	TRBJ1-4	CASSRGQENEKLFF	TGTGCCAGCAGCCGGGGACAGGAGAATGAAAAACTGTTTTTT
14	NA	NA	TRBV24-1	TRBJ1-2	CATAASGVSSGYTF	TGTGCCACCGCGGCCTCGGGAGTCTCGAGTGGCTACACCTTC
14	NA	NA	TRBV20-1	TRBJ1-2	CSASTPTGNYGYTF	TGCAGTGCTAGTACCCCTACAGGCAACTATGGCTACACCTTC
13	NA	NA	TRBV5-6	TRBJ2-7	CASSLQLRGEQYF	TGTGCCAGCAGCCTCCAGCTTCGCGGGGAGCAGTACTTC
14	NA	NA	TRBV7-8	TRBJ2-7	CASSPTQGTSEQYF	TGTGCCAGCAGCCCTACCCAGGGGACGTCCGAGCAGTACTTC
16	TRBD2	NA	TRBV3-1/TRBV3-2	TRBJ2-7	CASSPLRGAGMYEQYF	TGTGCCAGCAGCCCCCTCCGGGGAGCGGGGATGTACGAGCAGTACTTC
15	NA	NA	TRBV5-4	TRBJ2-2	CASSLDGESIGELFF	TGTGCCAGCAGCTTAGATGGGGAGTCAATCGGGGAGCTGTTTTTT
15	NA	NA	TRBV2	TRBJ2-2	CASSEAGPEIGELFF	TGTGCCAGCAGTGAGGCGGGGCCAGAGATCGGGGAGCTGTTTTTT
15	TRBD1	NA	TRBV9	TRBJ1-1	CASSGLQGSNTEAFF	TGTGCCAGCAGCGGTTTACAGGGGTCGAACACTGAAGCTTTCTTT
14	TRBD1	NA	TRBV3-1/TRBV3-2	TRBJ2-5	CASSRGQVQETQYF	TGTGCCAGCAGCCGAGGACAGGTTCAAGAGACCCAGTACTTC
14	NA	NA	TRBV3-1/TRBV3-2	TRBJ1-1	CASSQLSENTEAFF	TGTGCCAGCAGCCAGCTTAGTGAGAACACTGAAGCTTTCTTT
13	TRBD1	NA	TRBV19	TRBJ1-1	CASRRTGNTEAFF	TGTGCCAGTAGACGGACAGGGAACACTGAAGCTTTCTTT
16	NA	NA	TRBV12-5	TRBJ1-6	CASGLGRQGYNSPLHF	TGTGCTAGTGGTTTGGGCCGGCAGGGGTATAATTCACCCCTCCACTTT
14	TRBD1	NA	TRBV15	TRBJ1-4	CATSLGQRNEKLFF	TGTGCCACCAGCCTGGGACAGAGGAATGAAAAACTGTTTTTT
13	TRBD1	once	TRBV5-1	TRBJ1-2	CASSDRVNYGYTF	TGCGCCAGCAGCGACAGGGTCAACTATGGCTACACCTTC
16	TRBD1	few	TRBV9	TRBJ1-1	CASSAPGQGMNTEAFF	TGTGCCAGCAGCGCACCGGGACAGGGGATGAACACTGAAGCTTTCTTT
15	NA	NA	TRBV23-1	TRBJ2-1	CASSQEGASYNEQFF	TGCGCCAGCAGTCAGGAGGGGGCATCTTACAATGAGCAGTTCTTC
13	TRBD1	NA	TRBV5-1	TRBJ2-5	CASSIQGGETQYF	TGCGCCAGCAGCATACAGGGGGGAGAGACCCAGTACTTC
16	TRBD2	NA	TRBV11-2	TRBJ2-1	CASSLDQTSGNYEQFF	TGTGCCAGCAGCTTAGATCAGACTAGCGGAAACTATGAGCAGTTCTTC
13	NA	NA	TRBV11-2	TRBJ1-5	CASSLDRNQPQHF	TGTGCCAGCAGCTTAGACAGAAATCAGCCCCAGCATTTT
14	NA	once	TRBV6-6	TRBJ1-1	CASSYQGKGTEAFF	TGTGCCAGCAGTTACCAGGGTAAGGGAACTGAAGCTTTCTTT
15	TRBD2	NA	TRBV14	TRBJ2-1	CASSPGTSGINEQFF	TGTGCCAGCAGCCCCGGGACTAGCGGCATCAATGAGCAGTTCTTC
15	NA	NA	TRBV7-9	TRBJ2-1	CASSPKSRVSNEQFF	TGTGCCAGCAGCCCGAAGAGCAGGGTGAGCAATGAGCAGTTCTTC
14	TRBD1	NA	TRBV15	TRBJ1-5	CATSTGQGSQPQHF	TGTGCCACCAGCACGGGACAGGGTAGCCAGCCCCAGCATTTT
16	TRBD2	NA	TRBV4-2	TRBJ2-1	CASSLGTSGKGHEQFF	TGTGCCAGCAGCCTTGGGACTAGCGGGAAAGGGCATGAGCAGTTCTTC
15	TRBD2	NA	TRBV4-2	TRBJ2-1	CASSPTSGHYNEQFF	TGTGCCAGCAGCCCGACTAGCGGACACTACAATGAGCAGTTCTTC
16	NA	NA	TRBV7-9	TRBJ1-3	CASSLAGGGSGNTIYF	TGTGCCAGCAGCTTAGCGGGCGGGGGCTCTGGAAACACCATATATTTT
17	TRBD1	NA	TRBV18	TRBJ1-2	CASSLNDGTGGHYGYTF	TGTGCCAGCTCACTAAACGACGGGACAGGGGGTCACTATGGCTACACCTTC
20	TRBD2	NA	TRBV11-3	TRBJ2-2	CASSLDSLSGVLANTGELFF	TGTGCCAGCAGCTTAGATTCTCTTAGCGGGGTACTCGCGAACACCGGGGAGCTGTTTTTT
14	NA	once	TRBV18	TRBJ2-4	CASSPPDKKNIQYF	TGTGCCAGCTCACCACCGGACAAAAAAAACATTCAGTACTTC
12	NA	once	TRBV10-2	TRBJ2-2	CASSAGTGELFF	TGCGCCAGCAGTGCGGGCACCGGGGAGCTGTTTTTT
15	NA	NA	TRBV27	TRBJ1-1	CASSPRPAGNTEAFF	TGTGCCAGCAGTCCCAGGCCGGCAGGGAACACTGAAGCTTTCTTT
14	NA	NA	TRBV19	TRBJ1-1	CASSKRHTSTEAFF	TGTGCCAGTAGTAAAAGACACACATCCACTGAAGCTTTCTTT
16	NA	NA	TRBV27	TRBJ2-6	CASSLQGLLGANVLTF	TGTGCCAGCAGTTTACAGGGGCTTTTGGGGGCCAACGTCCTGACTTTC